The rows below give T cell receptor beta chains drawn from one sample of a study of breast tumors, draining lymph nodes, adjacent tissues. TCRdb called the multiplex PCR reads again in MiXCR, with one record for every CDR3 protein. Found here are some 170,000 distinct CDR3 sequences, around 35% of them singletons; the top ten hold 3% to 4%. The sequenced sample was axillary lymph node tissue. The receptors were sampled from a female donor with breast cancer. Some clones in this sample may be carry-over from other donors' samples. CDR3s include the opening cysteine and the closing phenylalanine or tryptophan. The D gene is left open where the match is weak. Size is stated for part of the rows, as once, few or many counts, or as a class when the clone is expanded.

v_call	d_call	clone_size	j_call	cdr3_aa	cdr3_nt
TRBV27	.	few	TRBJ2-1	CASSLSDPYNEQFF	TGTGCCAGCAGTTTATCGGACCCATACAATGAGCAGTTCTTC
TRBV7-6	TRBD2	.	TRBJ2-1	CASSLSGTTYNEQFF	TGTGCCAGCAGTTTAAGCGGGACCACCTACAATGAGCAGTTCTTC
TRBV20-1	.	few	TRBJ2-3	CSARVGGTDTQYF	TGCAGTGCTAGAGTTGGGGGCACAGATACGCAGTATTTT
TRBV6-1	TRBD1	many	TRBJ2-3	CASSEARGLADTQYF	TGTGCCAGCAGTGAAGCGAGGGGGCTAGCAGATACGCAGTATTTT
TRBV4-1	.	many	TRBJ2-7	CASSLGQHSPYEQYF	TGCGCCAGCAGCCTAGGACAGCACTCCCCCTACGAGCAGTACTTC
TRBV11-2	TRBD2	many	TRBJ2-7	CASRTIWTSGVSYEQYF	TGTGCCAGCAGGACTATATGGACTAGCGGGGTATCCTACGAGCAGTACTTC
TRBV5-1	TRBD2	many	TRBJ2-7	CASSLEWLAGGSIQEQYF	TGCGCCAGCAGCTTGGAGTGGCTAGCGGGGGGTTCAATTCAAGAGCAGTACTTC
TRBV28	.	many	TRBJ2-7	CASRSGATYEQYF	TGTGCCAGCAGGTCAGGGGCTACCTACGAGCAGTACTTC
TRBV6-2/TRBV6-3	TRBD2	many	TRBJ2-7	CASSGDYHYEQYF	TGTGCCAGCAGCGGGGACTACCACTACGAGCAGTACTTC
TRBV5-4	TRBD1	.	TRBJ1-5	CASSEGKGGQPQHF	TGTGCCAGCAGCGAGGGGAAAGGGGGCCAGCCCCAGCATTTT
TRBV20-1	TRBD1	many	TRBJ1-5	CSALEQTGGGQPQHF	TGCAGTGCTCTCGAACAGACAGGGGGCGGGCAGCCCCAGCATTTT
TRBV9	TRBD1	many	TRBJ2-1	CASSRGTGASGEQFF	TGTGCCAGTTCCCGGGGGACAGGGGCGTCGGGTGAGCAGTTCTTC
TRBV13	.	.	TRBJ1-6	CASSSPGQCSYNSPLHF	TGTGCCAGCAGCTCCCCGGGACAATGCTCCTATAATTCACCCCTCCACTTT
TRBV19	TRBD1	.	TRBJ1-6	CASRTQGVPYNSPLHF	TGTGCCAGTAGGACTCAGGGGGTCCCCTATAATTCACCCCTCCACTTT
TRBV6-6	TRBD1	.	TRBJ1-3	CASSYPLGQGSGNTIYF	TGTGCCAGCAGTTACCCGCTCGGACAGGGGTCTGGAAACACCATATATTTT